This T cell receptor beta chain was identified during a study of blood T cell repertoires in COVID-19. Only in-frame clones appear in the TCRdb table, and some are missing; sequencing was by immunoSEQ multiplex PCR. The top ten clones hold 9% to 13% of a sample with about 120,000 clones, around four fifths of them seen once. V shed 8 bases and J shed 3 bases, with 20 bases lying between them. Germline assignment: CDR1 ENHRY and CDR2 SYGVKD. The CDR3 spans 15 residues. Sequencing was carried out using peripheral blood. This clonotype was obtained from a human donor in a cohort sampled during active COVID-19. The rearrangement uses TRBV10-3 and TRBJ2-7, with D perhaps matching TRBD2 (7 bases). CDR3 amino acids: CAIRGGEGVNYEQYF. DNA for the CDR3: TGTGCCATCCGTGGGGGGGAGGGGGTAAACTACGAGCAGTACTTC.